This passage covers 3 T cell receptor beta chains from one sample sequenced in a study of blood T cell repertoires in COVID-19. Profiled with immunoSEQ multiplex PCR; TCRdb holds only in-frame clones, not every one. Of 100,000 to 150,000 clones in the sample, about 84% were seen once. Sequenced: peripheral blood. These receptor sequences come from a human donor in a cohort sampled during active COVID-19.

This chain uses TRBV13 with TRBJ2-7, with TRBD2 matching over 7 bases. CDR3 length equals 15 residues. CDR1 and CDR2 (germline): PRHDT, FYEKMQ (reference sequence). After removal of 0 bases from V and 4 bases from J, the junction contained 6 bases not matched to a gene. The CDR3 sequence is CASSLGLGGTYEQYF. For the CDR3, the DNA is TGTGCCAGCAGCTTAGGGCTCGGGGGGACGTACGAGCAGTACTTC.

CDR3: CASGMETAFHSNQPQHF. The CDR3, as DNA: TGTGCTAGTGGTATGGAGACAGCTTTCCATAGCAATCAGCCCCAGCATTTT. V usage is TRBV12-5 and J usage is TRBJ1-5, with D perhaps matching TRBD1 (5 bases). Germline V lookup: CDR1 LGHNT, CDR2 FRNRAP. Trimming pared 5 bases from V and 0 bases from J, leaving 17 bases between. The CDR3 length is 17 residues.

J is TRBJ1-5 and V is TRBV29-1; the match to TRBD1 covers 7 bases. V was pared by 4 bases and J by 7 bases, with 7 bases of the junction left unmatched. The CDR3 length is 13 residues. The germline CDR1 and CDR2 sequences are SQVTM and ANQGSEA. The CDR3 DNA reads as TGCAGCGTTGGGGCGGGCAGGGGGCAGCCCCAGCATTTT. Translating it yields CSVGAGRGQPQHF.